The following is a T cell receptor beta chain sequence with its context. Antigen specificity is unknown. The data are from a study of regulatory T cells in long-lasting Graves disease. Findings and caveats of the study: Whereas 1,000 or so public clonotypes were shared by new patients, persistent patients shared more, at 2,500 to 3,500. There were preferences for TRBV28, TRBJ1-2 and TRBJ2-5 in persistent disease.

CDR3-region Arm-PCR and iRepertoire HTBI primers produced the TCR beta libraries. Each CDR3 protein is one row after TCRdb ran MiXCR on the multiplex PCR reads. The table includes 300,000 to 400,000 distinct CDR3 sequences, approximately 20% detected once. The CDR3 consists of 17 residues. Trimming took 5 bases from V and 6 from J, leaving 23 bases between them. Germline CDR1 is SGHTA and CDR2 is FQGNSA. Time point given: newly diagnosed GD, antithyroid drugs for less than 3 months. There was RNA extracted from PBMCs, and the TCR library was made from it. Investigators report Graves' disease was diagnosed under American Thyroid Association guidelines.

The chain is built from TRBV7-2 and TRBJ1-5, with a weak D call TRBD1 (5 bases). Here the sequenced sample was peripheral blood mononuclear cells (PBMCs), taken at new diagnosis, from a patient treated with antithyroid drugs. The TCR was taken from a female donor with Graves disease. The CDR3 here is CASSPLGWGAEGQPQHF. DNA of the CDR3: TGTGCCAGCAGCCCCCTCGGGTGGGGCGCGGAGGGTCAGCCCCAGCATTTT.